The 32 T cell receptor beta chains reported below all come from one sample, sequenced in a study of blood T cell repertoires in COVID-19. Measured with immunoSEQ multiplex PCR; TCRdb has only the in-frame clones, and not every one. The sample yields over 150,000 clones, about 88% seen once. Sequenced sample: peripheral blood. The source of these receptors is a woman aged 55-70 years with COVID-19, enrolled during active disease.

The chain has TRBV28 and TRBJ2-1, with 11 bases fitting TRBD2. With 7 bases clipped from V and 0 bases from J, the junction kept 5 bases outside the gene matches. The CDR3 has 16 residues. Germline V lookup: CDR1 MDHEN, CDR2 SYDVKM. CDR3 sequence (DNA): TGTGCCAGCATATTAGCGGGGGGGAGCTCCTACAATGAGCAGTTCTTC. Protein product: CASILAGGSSYNEQFF. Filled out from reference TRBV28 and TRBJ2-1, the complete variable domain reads DVKVTQSSRYLVKRTGEKVFLECVQDMDHENMFWYRQDPGLGLRLIYFSYDVKMKEKGDIPEGYSVSREKKERFSLILESASTNQTSMYLCASILAGGSSYNEQFFGPGTRLTVL.

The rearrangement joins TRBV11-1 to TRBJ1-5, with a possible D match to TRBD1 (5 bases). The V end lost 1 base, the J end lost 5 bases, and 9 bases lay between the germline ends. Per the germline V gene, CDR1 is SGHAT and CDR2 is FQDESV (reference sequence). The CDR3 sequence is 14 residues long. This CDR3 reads CASSLGGGDQPQHF. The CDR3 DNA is TGTGCCAGCAGCTTAGGCGGGGGGGATCAGCCCCAGCATTTT.

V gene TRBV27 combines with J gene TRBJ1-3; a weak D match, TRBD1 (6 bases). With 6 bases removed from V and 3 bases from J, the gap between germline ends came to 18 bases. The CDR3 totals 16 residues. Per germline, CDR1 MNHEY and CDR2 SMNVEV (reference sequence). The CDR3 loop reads CASRKNTGFGGNTIYF. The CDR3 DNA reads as TGTGCCAGCAGAAAAAACACAGGGTTTGGTGGAAACACCATATATTTT.

The CDR3 DNA sequence: TGTGCCAGCAGCCAATCCGGGGGTAGGCATGGCTACACCTTC. Translating gives CASSQSGGRHGYTF. The rearrangement links TRBV3-1 (or the pseudogene TRBV3-2) to TRBJ1-2, with a possible D match to TRBD1 (5 bases). This CDR3 region has 14 residues. The ends were cut back, 2 bases at V and 6 bases at J, with 13 bases in the middle. Germline V lookup: CDR1 LGHDT, CDR2 YNNKEL (reference sequence).

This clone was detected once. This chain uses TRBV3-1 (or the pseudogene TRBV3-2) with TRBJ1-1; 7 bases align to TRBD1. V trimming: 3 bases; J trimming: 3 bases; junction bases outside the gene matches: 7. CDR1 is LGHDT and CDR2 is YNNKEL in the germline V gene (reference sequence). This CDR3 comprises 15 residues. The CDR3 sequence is CASSHKGARDTEAFF. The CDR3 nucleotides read TGTGCCAGCAGCCACAAGGGGGCGAGAGACACTGAAGCTTTCTTT.

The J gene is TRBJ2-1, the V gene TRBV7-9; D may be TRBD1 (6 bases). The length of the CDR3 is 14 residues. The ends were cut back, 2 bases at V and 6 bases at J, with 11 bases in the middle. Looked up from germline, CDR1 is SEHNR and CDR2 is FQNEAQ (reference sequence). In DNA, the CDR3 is TGTGCCAGCAGCTTACAGGGGAGTCTCAATGAGCAGTTCTTC. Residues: CASSLQGSLNEQFF.

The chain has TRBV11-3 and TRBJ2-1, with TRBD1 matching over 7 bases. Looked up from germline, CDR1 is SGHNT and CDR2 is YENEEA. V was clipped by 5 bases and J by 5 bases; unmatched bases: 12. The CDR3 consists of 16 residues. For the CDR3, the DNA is TGTGCCAGCAGCCTCGAGGCAGGCAGGGGGAACAATGAGCAGTTCTTC. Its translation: CASSLEAGRGNNEQFF. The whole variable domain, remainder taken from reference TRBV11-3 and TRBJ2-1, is EAGVVQSPRYKIIEKKQPVAFWCNPISGHNTLYWYLQNLGQGPELLIRYENEEAVDDSQLPKDRFSAERLKGVDSTLKIQPAELGDSAVYLCASSLEAGRGNNEQFFGPGTRLTVL.

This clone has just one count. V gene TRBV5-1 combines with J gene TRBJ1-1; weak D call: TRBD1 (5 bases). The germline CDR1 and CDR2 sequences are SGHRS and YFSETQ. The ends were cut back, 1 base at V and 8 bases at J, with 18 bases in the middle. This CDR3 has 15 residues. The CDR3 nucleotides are TGCGCCAGCAGCTTGAGGCGGGGCCCATCTCAGGAAGCTTTCTTT. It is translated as CASSLRRGPSQEAFF. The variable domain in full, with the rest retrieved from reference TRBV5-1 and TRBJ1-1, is KAGVTQTPRYLIKTRGQQVTLSCSPISGHRSVSWYQQTPGQGLQFLFEYFSETQRNKGNFPGRFSGRQFSNSRSEMNVSTLELGDSALYLCASSLRRGPSQEAFFGQGTRLTVV.

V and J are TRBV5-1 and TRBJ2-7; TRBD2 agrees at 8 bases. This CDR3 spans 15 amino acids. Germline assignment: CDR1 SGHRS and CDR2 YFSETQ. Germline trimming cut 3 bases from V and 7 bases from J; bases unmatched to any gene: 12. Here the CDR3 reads CASSSVAGPGTEQYF. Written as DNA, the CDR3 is TGCGCCAGCAGCTCTGTAGCGGGACCAGGTACGGAGCAGTACTTC.

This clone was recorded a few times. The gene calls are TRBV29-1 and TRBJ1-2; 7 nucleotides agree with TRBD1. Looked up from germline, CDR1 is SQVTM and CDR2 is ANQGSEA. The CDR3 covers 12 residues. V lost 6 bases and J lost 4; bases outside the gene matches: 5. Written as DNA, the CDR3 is TGCAGCGTCCGCGGACAGGTCTATGGCTACACCTTC. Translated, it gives CSVRGQVYGYTF. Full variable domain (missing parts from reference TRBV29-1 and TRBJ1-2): SAVISQKPSRDICQRGTSLTIQCQVDSQVTMMFWYRQQPGQSLTLIATANQGSEATYESGFVIDKFPISRPNLTFSTLTVSNMSPEDSSIYLCSVRGQVYGYTFGSGTRLTVV.

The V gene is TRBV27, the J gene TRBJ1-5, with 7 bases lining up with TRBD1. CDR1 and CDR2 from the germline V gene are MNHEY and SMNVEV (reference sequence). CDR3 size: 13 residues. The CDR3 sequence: CVVGGISNQPQHF. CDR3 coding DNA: TGTGTCGTAGGGGGCATAAGCAATCAGCCCCAGCATTTT.

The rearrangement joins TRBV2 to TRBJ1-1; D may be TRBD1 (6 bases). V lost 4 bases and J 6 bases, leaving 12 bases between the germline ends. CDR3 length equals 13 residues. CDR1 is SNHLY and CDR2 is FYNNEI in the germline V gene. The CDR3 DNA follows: TGTGCCAGCAGTGGCTGGACAGATGCTGAAGCTTTCTTT. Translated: CASSGWTDAEAFF.

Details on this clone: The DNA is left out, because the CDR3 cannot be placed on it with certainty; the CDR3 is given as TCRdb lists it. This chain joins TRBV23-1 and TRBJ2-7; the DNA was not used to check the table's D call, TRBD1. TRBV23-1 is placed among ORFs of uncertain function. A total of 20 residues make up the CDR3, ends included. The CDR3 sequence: CASSQFEWSVLGHNSYEQYV.

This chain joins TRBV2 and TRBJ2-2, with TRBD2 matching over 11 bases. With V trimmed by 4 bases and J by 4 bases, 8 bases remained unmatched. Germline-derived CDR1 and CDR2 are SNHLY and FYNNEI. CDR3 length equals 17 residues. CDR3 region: CASSGRGSGGVTGELFF. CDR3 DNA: TGTGCCAGCAGTGGTCGGGGTAGCGGGGGGGTCACCGGGGAGCTGTTTTTT.

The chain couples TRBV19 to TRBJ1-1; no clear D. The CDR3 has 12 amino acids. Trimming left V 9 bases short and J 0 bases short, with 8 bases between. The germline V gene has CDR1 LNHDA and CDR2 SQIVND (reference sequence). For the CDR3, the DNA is TGTGCCAGGACATTCTTGAACACTGAAGCTTTCTTT. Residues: CARTFLNTEAFF.

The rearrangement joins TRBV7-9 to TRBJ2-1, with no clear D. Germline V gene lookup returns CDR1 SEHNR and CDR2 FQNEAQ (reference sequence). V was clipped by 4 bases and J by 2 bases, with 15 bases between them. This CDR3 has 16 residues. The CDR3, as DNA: TGTGCCAGCAGCTCGAATCTGCCTACCGCCTACAATGAGCAGTTCTTC. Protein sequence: CASSSNLPTAYNEQFF.

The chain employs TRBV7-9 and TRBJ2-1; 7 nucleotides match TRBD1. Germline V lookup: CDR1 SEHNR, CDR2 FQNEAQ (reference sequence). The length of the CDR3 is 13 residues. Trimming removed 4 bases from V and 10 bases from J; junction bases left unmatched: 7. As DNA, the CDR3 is TGTGCCAGCAGCTCCCAGGGGGTAGGGGAGCAGTTCTTC. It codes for CASSSQGVGEQFF.

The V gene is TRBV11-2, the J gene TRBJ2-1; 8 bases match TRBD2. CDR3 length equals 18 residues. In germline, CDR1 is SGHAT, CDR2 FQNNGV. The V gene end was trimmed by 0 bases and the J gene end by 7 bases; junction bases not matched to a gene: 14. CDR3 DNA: TGTGCCAGCAGCTTAGATCCGGGAGGGAGGGCCCTCGGGAATGAGCAGTTCTTC. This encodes CASSLDPGGRALGNEQFF.

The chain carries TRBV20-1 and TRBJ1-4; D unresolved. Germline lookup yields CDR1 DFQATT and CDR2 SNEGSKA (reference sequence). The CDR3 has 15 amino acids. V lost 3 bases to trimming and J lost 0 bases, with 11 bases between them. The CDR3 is CSASRRIATNEKLFF. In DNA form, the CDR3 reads TGCAGTGCTAGTAGGAGAATTGCAACTAATGAAAAACTGTTTTTT.

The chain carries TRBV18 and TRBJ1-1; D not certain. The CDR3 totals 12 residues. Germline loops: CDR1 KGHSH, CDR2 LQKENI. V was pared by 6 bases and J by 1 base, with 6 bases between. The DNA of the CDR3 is TGTGCCAGCTCTTACAGGAACACTGAAGCTTTCTTT. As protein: CASSYRNTEAFF.

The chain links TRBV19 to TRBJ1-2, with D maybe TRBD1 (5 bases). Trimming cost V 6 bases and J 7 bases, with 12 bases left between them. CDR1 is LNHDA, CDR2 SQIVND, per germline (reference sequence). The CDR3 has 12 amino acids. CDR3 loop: CASRTGGGGYTF. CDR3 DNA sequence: TGTGCCAGTAGGACGGGGGGAGGTGGCTACACCTTC. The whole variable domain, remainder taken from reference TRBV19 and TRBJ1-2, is DGGITQSPKYLFRKEGQNVTLSCEQNLNHDAMYWYRQDPGQGLRLIYYSQIVNDFQKGDIAEGYSVSREKKESFPLTVTSAQKNPTAFYLCASRTGGGGYTFGSGTRLTVV.

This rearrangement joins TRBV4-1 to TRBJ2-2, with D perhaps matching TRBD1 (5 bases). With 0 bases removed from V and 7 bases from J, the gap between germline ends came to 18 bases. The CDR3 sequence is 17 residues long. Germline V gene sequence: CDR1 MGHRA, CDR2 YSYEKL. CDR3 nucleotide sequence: TGCGCCAGCAGCCAAGATGCTCCAGCAGGGCCAGGCGGGGAGCTGTTTTTT. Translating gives CASSQDAPAGPGGELFF.

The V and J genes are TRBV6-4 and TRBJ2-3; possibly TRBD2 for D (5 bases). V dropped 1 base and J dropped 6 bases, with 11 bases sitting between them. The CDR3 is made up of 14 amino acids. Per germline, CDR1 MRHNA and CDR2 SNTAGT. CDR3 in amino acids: CASSDWPSSDTQYF. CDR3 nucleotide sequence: TGTGCCAGCAGTGACTGGCCTAGCTCCGATACGCAGTATTTT.

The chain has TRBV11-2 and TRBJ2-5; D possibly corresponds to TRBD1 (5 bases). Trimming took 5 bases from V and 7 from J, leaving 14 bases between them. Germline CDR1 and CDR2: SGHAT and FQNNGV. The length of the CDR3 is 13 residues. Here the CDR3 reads CASSPRSGLTQYF. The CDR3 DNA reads TGTGCCAGCAGCCCGAGATCAGGGTTGACCCAGTACTTC. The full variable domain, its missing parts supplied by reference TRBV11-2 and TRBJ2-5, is EAGVAQSPRYKIIEKRQSVAFWCNPISGHATLYWYQQILGQGPKLLIQFQNNGVVDDSQLPKDRFSAERLKGVDSTLKIQPAKLEDSAVYLCASSPRSGLTQYFGPGTRLLVL.

The CDR3 loop is CASSPDSYYGYTF. The CDR3 DNA reads TGTGCCAGCAGCCCCGACAGCTACTATGGCTACACCTTC. The chain has TRBV14 and TRBJ1-2; tentative D call: TRBD1 (5 bases). Germline CDR1 SGHDN, CDR2 FVKESK. V was pared by 4 bases and J by 3 bases, with 9 bases between. The CDR3 extends over 13 amino acids.

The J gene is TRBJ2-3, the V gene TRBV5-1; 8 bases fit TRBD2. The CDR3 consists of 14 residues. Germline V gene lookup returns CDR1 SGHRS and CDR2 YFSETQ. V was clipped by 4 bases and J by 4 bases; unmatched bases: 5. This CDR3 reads CASSITSGPDTQYF. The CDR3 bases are TGCGCCAGCAGCATTACTAGCGGTCCAGATACGCAGTATTTT.

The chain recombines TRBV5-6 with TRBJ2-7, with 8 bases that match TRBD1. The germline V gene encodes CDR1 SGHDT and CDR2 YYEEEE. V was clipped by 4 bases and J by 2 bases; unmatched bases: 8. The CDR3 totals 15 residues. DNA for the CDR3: TGTGCCAGCAGCGGCGCAGGGGGCTCTACCTACGAGCAGTACTTC. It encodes CASSGAGGSTYEQYF.

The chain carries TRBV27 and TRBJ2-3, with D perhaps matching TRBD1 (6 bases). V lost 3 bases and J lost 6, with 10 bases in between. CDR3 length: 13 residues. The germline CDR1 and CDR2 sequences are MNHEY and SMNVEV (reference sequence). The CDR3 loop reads CASSFDQGDTQYF. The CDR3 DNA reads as TGTGCCAGCAGTTTCGATCAGGGGGATACGCAGTATTTT.

CDR3 sequence (DNA): TGTGCCACCGAAGCAGGAAACTCCTATAATTCACCCCTCCACTTT. Encoded protein: CATEAGNSYNSPLHF. The chain links TRBV7-9 to TRBJ1-6; unclear D gene. The CDR3 extends over 15 amino acids. Germline V lookup: CDR1 SEHNR, CDR2 FQNEAQ (reference sequence). The V gene lost 10 bases and the J gene lost 0 bases, with 13 bases spanning the gap.

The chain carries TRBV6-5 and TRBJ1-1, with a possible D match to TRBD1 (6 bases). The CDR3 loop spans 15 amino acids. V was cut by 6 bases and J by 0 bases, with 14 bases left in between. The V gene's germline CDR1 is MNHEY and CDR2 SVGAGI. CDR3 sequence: CASRNQGKLNTEAFF. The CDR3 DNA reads TGTGCCAGCAGGAACCAGGGGAAATTGAACACTGAAGCTTTCTTT.

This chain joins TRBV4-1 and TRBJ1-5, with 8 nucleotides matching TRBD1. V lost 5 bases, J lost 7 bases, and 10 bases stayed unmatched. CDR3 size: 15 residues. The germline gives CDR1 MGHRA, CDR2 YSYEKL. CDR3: CASSEAGQGRQPQHF. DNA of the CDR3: TGCGCCAGCAGCGAGGCAGGACAGGGAAGACAGCCCCAGCATTTT.

The CDR3 loop reads CSAKTGDTIYF. The CDR3 DNA reads TGCAGTGCTAAGACAGGTGACACCATATATTTT. This chain uses TRBV20-1 with TRBJ1-3, with a tentative D call TRBD1 (6 bases). Germline CDR1 reads DFQATT; CDR2 reads SNEGSKA (reference sequence). The CDR3 sequence is 11 residues long. V gave up 4 bases and J gave up 8 bases, with 9 bases separating them.